Described below is a single TCR beta chain sequence and its context. The data were taken from a study of T cell changes during pregnancy in multiple sclerosis. This CDR3 is 12 amino acids long. The germline V gene encodes CDR1 GTSNPN and CDR2 SVGIG (reference sequence). The V segment lost 7 bases and the J segment 7 bases; nucleotides outside the gene matches: 5. Sequencing was performed with immunoSEQ multiplex PCR; in TCRdb, only in-frame clones are kept and a portion is missing. Among 75,000 to 100,000 clones, roughly 92% were seen once, and the ten largest hold just over 2%. The chain has TRBV30 and TRBJ1-5; 9 bases align to TRBD1. The receptor was isolated from a female donor with multiple sclerosis, enrolled in a pregnancy study. The specimen was peripheral blood, collected after pregnancy. This CDR3 is CASSQGAQPQHF. For the CDR3, the DNA is TGTGCCTCCTCACAGGGGGCACAGCCCCAGCATTTT.